This paragraph reports one T cell receptor beta chain. Repertoires were generated with immunoSEQ multiplex PCR, while TCRdb's copy carries only in-frame clones and drops some. The sample shows more than 85,000 clones, about 80% of them seen only once. This sample was included in a study of blood T cell repertoires in COVID-19. The CDR3 consists of 14 residues. The germline V gene has CDR1 SGHTA and CDR2 FQGNSA. The V end was cut by 2 bases, the J end by 8 bases, with 15 bases between. The specimen was peripheral blood. The gene calls are TRBV7-2 and TRBJ1-2; perhaps TRBD1 as D (6 bases). The TCR was taken from a man aged 60 to 69 with acute or convalescent COVID-19. CDR3 loop: CASSLQWQGRGYTF. The CDR3 DNA follows: TGTGCCAGCAGCTTACAATGGCAGGGGCGAGGCTACACCTTC.